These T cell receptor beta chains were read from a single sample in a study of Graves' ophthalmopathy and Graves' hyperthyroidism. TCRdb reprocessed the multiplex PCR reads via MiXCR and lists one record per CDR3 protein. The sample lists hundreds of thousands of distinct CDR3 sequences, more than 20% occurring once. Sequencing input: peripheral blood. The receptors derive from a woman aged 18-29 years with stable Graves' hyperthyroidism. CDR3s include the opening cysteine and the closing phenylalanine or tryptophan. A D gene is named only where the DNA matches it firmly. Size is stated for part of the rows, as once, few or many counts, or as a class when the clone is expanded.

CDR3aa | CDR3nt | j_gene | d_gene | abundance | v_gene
CATLRTGAPAEAFF | TGTGCCACCTTAAGGACAGGGGCGCCGGCTGAAGCTTTCTTT | TRBJ1-1 | TRBD1 | many | TRBV12-3/TRBV12-4
CASSYASGVSSYEQYF | TGTGCCAGCAGTTATGCTAGCGGGGTTAGCTCCTACGAGCAGTACTTC | TRBJ2-7 | TRBD2 | NA | TRBV6-5
CASSLDPAGFQETQYF | TGTGCCAGCAGTTTAGATCCAGCGGGATTCCAAGAGACCCAGTACTTC | TRBJ2-5 | TRBD2 | many | TRBV12-3/TRBV12-4
CASSYDGTGLYEQYF | TGTGCCAGCAGTTACGATGGGACAGGGCTCTACGAGCAGTACTTC | TRBJ2-7 | TRBD1 | NA | TRBV6-5
CASSAYDNEQWDTEAFF | TGTGCCAGCAGCGCATATGACAACGAGCAGTGGGACACTGAAGCTTTCTTT | TRBJ1-1 | NA | once | TRBV11-1
CASSPDWNTGELFF | TGTGCCAGCAGCCCCGACTGGAACACCGGGGAGCTGTTTTTT | TRBJ2-2 | NA | many | TRBV7-2
CSVDSGPGPETQYF | TGCAGCGTTGATTCTGGACCGGGTCCAGAGACCCAGTACTTC | TRBJ2-5 | NA | many | TRBV29-1
CASSHHREENIKYF | TGTGCCAGCAGCCATCACCGGGAGGAAAACATTAAGTACTTC | TRBJ2-4 | TRBD2 | NA | TRBV28
CASRHGTPSSYEQYF | TGTGCCAGCAGACATGGGACTCCGAGCTCCTACGAGCAGTACTTC | TRBJ2-7 | NA | many | TRBV27
CASSLGLVETQYF | TGTGCCAGCAGCTTAGGACTAGTGGAGACCCAGTACTTC | TRBJ2-5 | NA | NA | TRBV7-2
CASGRTEAYEQYF | TGCGCCAGCGGACGGACAGAGGCTTACGAGCAGTACTTC | TRBJ2-7 | NA | NA | TRBV4-1
CATSDTGRYTGELFF | TGTGCCACCAGTGACACGGGACGGTACACCGGGGAGCTGTTTTTT | TRBJ2-2 | NA | many | TRBV24-1
CATSPRGETQYF | TGTGCCACTTCCCCCCGCGGAGAGACCCAGTACTTC | TRBJ2-5 | NA | many | TRBV6-1
CASSPYRIYGYTF | TGTGCCAGCAGTCCCTACAGAATCTATGGCTACACCTTC | TRBJ1-2 | NA | NA | TRBV12-3/TRBV12-4
CAISAQATAQYF | TGTGCCATCAGTGCACAGGCCACAGCTCAGTACTTC | TRBJ2-4 | NA | many | TRBV10-3
CASSQHTTGVKNIQYF | TGTGCCAGCAGCCAGCACACGACAGGAGTCAAAAACATTCAGTACTTC | TRBJ2-4 | NA | many | TRBV3-1
CSVEGQGWTGTEAFF | TGCAGCGTTGAGGGACAGGGGTGGACTGGCACTGAAGCTTTCTTT | TRBJ1-1 | TRBD1 | many | TRBV29-1
CASSYSYGENYGYTF | TGTGCCAGCAGTTACAGCTATGGGGAGAACTATGGCTACACCTTC | TRBJ1-2 | NA | NA | TRBV6-5
CAWRVLSRQGVRGGYTF | TGTGCCTGGAGAGTCCTTTCGCGACAGGGGGTCCGGGGAGGCTACACCTTC | TRBJ1-2 | TRBD1 | many | TRBV30
CARGLAGVGYEQYF | TGTGCCAGGGGACTAGCGGGAGTAGGCTACGAGCAGTACTTC | TRBJ2-7 | TRBD2 | many | TRBV12-3/TRBV12-4
CASIPLGGFGRRETQYF | TGTGCCAGCATCCCCTTAGGCGGATTCGGTCGTAGAGAGACCCAGTACTTC | TRBJ2-5 | NA | many | TRBV6-1
CSGYTGGEQYF | TGCAGCGGCTATACAGGGGGCGAGCAGTACTTC | TRBJ2-7 | TRBD1 | many | TRBV29-1
CASRSPGLADTGELFF | TGCGCCAGCAGGTCCCCGGGACTAGCAGATACCGGGGAGCTGTTTTTT | TRBJ2-2 | TRBD2 | few | TRBV5-1
CSVVAGLGNTEAFF | TGCAGCGTTGTTGCAGGGCTGGGGAACACTGAAGCTTTCTTT | TRBJ1-1 | NA | many | TRBV29-1
CASSTVESGELFF | TGTGCCAGTAGTACGGTGGAGTCCGGGGAGCTGTTTTTT | TRBJ2-2 | NA | many | TRBV19